This T cell receptor beta chain was sequenced for a study of T cell responses to AZD1222 COVID-19 vaccine. This clone was recorded only once. CDR3 size: 15 residues. Per the germline V gene, CDR1 is SGHRS and CDR2 is YFSETQ. The V and J ends lost 2 bases and 2 bases, in that order; junction bases with no gene match: 4. TCRdb's table, derived via immunoSEQ multiplex PCR, lists solely in-frame clones and lacks some. This repertoire shows about 170,000 clones, approximately 92% found once; its top ten account for about 1.6%. Material: peripheral blood, obtained on day 0 of AZD1222 vaccination. The sequence derives from an adult in good health. The chain uses TRBV5-1 and TRBJ2-7; 10 nucleotides agree with TRBD2. In DNA, the CDR3 is TGCGCCAGCAGCTTTAAAGCGGGAGGGCCCTACGAGCAGTACTTC. Protein: CASSFKAGGPYEQYF. The full variable domain, rest sourced from reference TRBV5-1 and TRBJ2-7, is KAGVTQTPRYLIKTRGQQVTLSCSPISGHRSVSWYQQTPGQGLQFLFEYFSETQRNKGNFPGRFSGRQFSNSRSEMNVSTLELGDSALYLCASSFKAGGPYEQYFGPGTRLTVT.